Given below is one T cell receptor beta chain in context. The target antigen is unknown. These data belong to a study of CD4+ T cells in melanoma. Data came from immunoSEQ multiplex PCR; TCRdb stores just in-frame clones and leaves some out. The table lists about 21,000 clones, more than 65% of them singletons. Study-wide findings and caveats: Reportedly, melanoma neoantigen-specific CD4+ T cells showed varied differentiation states. A reported correlation linked neoantigen-specific CD4+ T cells to CD8+, macrophage and B cell function.

This TCR derives from a human donor with melanoma. The sample consisted of cells from a culture (not recorded whether cultured in vitro).

The CDR3 coding sequence is TGTGCCAGCAGCTTAGAAGGGTATGGCTACACCTTC. Its translation is CASSLEGYGYTF. The genes are TRBV7-2 and TRBJ1-2; D is undetermined. Trimming removed 1 base from V and 5 bases from J, with 5 bases in between. CDR1 is SGHTA, CDR2 FQGNSA, per germline. This CDR3 contains 12 residues. Drawing the rest from reference TRBV7-2 and TRBJ1-2, the complete variable domain is GAGVSQSPSNKVTEKGKDVELRCDPISGHTALYWYRQSLGQGLEFLIYFQGNSAPDKSGLPSDRFSAERTGGSVSTLTIQRTQQEDSAVYLCASSLEGYGYTFGSGTRLTVV.